The present T cell receptor (beta chain) was sequenced within a study of blood T cell repertoires in COVID-19. Authors' processing steps: Quantification of nucleated cells was approximated via reference gene primer amplification. Profiling relied on immunoSEQ multiplex PCR, and the TCRdb table lists in-frame clones only, not all of them. V and J calls plus clone size are reproduced from that table; the DNA served to infer D and trimming. The table lists some 150,000 clones, 60% to 85% of them singletons. CDR3 size: 12 residues. Germline CDR1 reads SNHLY; CDR2 reads FYNNEI. A word on this clone: Its ends do not fully match the called genes, so a read error is possible.

The gene calls are TRBV2 and TRBJ2-7, with 8 bases matching TRBD1. The origin of this receptor is a woman of 80 years or more with active or convalescent COVID-19. Input material: peripheral blood. In nucleotides, the CDR3 is TGTGCCAGCAGTGGGTCCAGCAGGGGGCAAGTCTTC. This codes for CASSGSSRGQVF.